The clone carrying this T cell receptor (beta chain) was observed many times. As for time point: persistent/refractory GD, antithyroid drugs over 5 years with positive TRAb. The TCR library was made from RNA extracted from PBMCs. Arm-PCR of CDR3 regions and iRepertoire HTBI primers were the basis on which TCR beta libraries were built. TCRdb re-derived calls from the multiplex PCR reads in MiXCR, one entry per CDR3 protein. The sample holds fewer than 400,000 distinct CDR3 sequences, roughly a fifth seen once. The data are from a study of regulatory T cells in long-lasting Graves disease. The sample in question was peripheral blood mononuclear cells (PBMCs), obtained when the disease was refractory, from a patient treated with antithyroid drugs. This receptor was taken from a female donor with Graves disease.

CDR3 region: CASSYTGTEAFF. As DNA, the CDR3 is TGTGCCAGCAGCTACACCGGGACTGAAGCTTTCTTT. The genes are TRBV12-3 or TRBV12-4 and TRBJ1-1; D not resolved. The ends were cut back, 6 bases at V and 5 bases at J, with 10 bases in the middle. This CDR3 contains 12 residues.